The entry that follows covers one T cell receptor beta chain sequence. What it binds is unknown. Libraries were prepared by immunoSEQ multiplex PCR; TCRdb keeps only in-frame clonotypes and omits some of them. The sample contains around 600,000 clones, more than 95% of which appear only once. Every donor was a Caucasian adult from Nashville, Tennessee. This specimen belongs to a study of shared clonotypes between healthy human individuals. Broader study findings: Genetic and exposure-history diversity was limited by the few donors. Shared across a few donors were around 5% of the naive CD4 clonotypes.

The CDR3 loop spans 13 amino acids. Germline V gene data show CDR1 as SNHLY and CDR2 as FYNNEI. V was clipped by 1 base and J by 7 bases, with 8 bases between them. Sequencing was performed on naive CD4+ T cells sorted from blood. Subset reported: CD45RA+ positively selected. This clonotype was sampled from a woman aged 25-40 years in good health. The rearrangement links TRBV2 to TRBJ1-5; D remains unclear. As DNA, the CDR3 is TGTGCCAGCAGTGAAGTGACGGAGCAGCCCCAGCATTTT. As protein: CASSEVTEQPQHF.